Described below is a single T cell receptor beta chain sequence and its context. It lacks a known antigen. Per-base quality was not reported, and no clone a single base away is much larger than it. The sample comes from a study of graft-versus-host responses after intestinal transplantation (dated by TCRdb to the early 2020s). Background on the whole study: The transplants that recipients got were multivisceral, liver-intestinal, or isolated intestinal. All recipients received anti-thymocyte globulin induction followed by maintenance tacrolimus and steroids for roughly three years. After intestinal transplantation, graft-versus-host and host-versus-graft alloreactive T cell clones were followed in the graft, circulation and bone marrow using bulk TCR-beta CDR3 sequencing. Alloreactive clones were identified by sequencing pre-transplant mixed lymphocyte reaction products and comparing these products with unstimulated pre-transplant donor and recipient T cells. Of the 20 to 30 intestinal transplant recipients enrolled in the cohort, one of whom was a retransplant, a few patients without pretransplant specimens were excluded. A peak of at least 4% donor T cells among recipient peripheral blood mononuclear cells was the definition used for donor T cell macrochimerism. Instead of going to the commercial service, samples from three later patients were sequenced in-house on an Illumina MiSeq and processed with MiXCR. Beyond this particular receptor, the publication reports: Patients with donor T cell macrochimerism had high GvH to HvG T cell clonal ratios in their allografts. GvH clones were detected in recipient bone marrow, and some appeared earlier in ileal mucosa or blood, consistent with an intestinal mucosal origin. Conclusions were limited by the relatively low number and heterogeneity of intestinal transplant patients. Early after transplant, declines in HvG clones were associated with peak levels of circulating GvH clones.

The junction carries 14 bases between V and J, which are trimmed by 4 bases and 8 bases respectively. The CDR3 sequence holds 13 residues, the cysteine and phenylalanine included. Just CDR3 DNA is preserved here, 39 bases in frame from base 1. The germline V gene (reference sequence) supplies CDR1 PRHDT and CDR2 FYEKMQ. Receptor libraries were prepared by the immunoSEQ multiplex PCR assay. For most patients, genomic DNA was isolated with the Qiagen DNeasy Blood and Tissue Kit and shipped frozen to Adaptive Biotechnologies for TCR sequencing. For most patients, genomic DNA was subjected to high-throughput TCR-beta CDR3 sequencing by Adaptive Biotechnologies. The study's own analysis went as follows. TCR sequencing data were retrieved from Adaptive's ImmunoSEQ software for 15 to 20 patients, whereas three other patients were processed with MiXCR and VDJtools. CD4 versus CD8 sorting errors were corrected by removing sequences found in both subsets at a frequency ratio below 5:1. Because the origin of CDR3 nucleotide sequences shared between donor and recipient could not be assigned, those sequences were removed. To be classed as alloreactive, a clone needed at least 2-fold expansion over unstimulated cells and a minimum CFSE-low frequency of 0.002% (template counts) or 0.001% (read counts). Mappable clones were those detected in sequenced pre-transplant spleen, lymph node, or MLR CFSE-low populations of the donor or recipient. Cumulative frequency of alloreactive clones was calculated as a percentage of all sequences weighted by copy number. Imported from immuneACCESS, the table was reduced by TCRdb to in-frame sequences with V and J called. These copies leave out some clones; in studies compared against another copy, an unresolved V gene accounts for under half, and the cause of the remainder is not known. The V and J calls and clone size are taken from that table; D and trimming were inferred from the DNA. The sample has 100,000 to 120,000 clones on record, 93% of them singletons. The biggest ten clones account for 0.4% to 0.65% of the sample.

The meaning of the sample's time point label: cells obtained before transplantation from donor or recipient. CD3+CD4+ and CD3+CD8+ populations were FACS-sorted from unstimulated pre-transplant donor and recipient cells taken from spleen or lymph nodes. The sample was unstimulated CD8+ T cells sorted from spleen or lymph node cells, taken before intestinal transplant. The origin of this receptor is a human donor who received an intestinal transplant. The chain uses TRBV13 and TRBJ1-2, with no reliable assignment of the D segment. The CDR3 loop reads CASSSRTSRGYTF. The nucleotides are TGTGCCAGCAGCTCACGAACTTCGAGAGGCTACACCTTC.